This entry features one TCR beta chain sequence. The antigen is not known. All participants were of European descent. Participants with major medical conditions, Axis I/II comorbidities, regular medication or illicit drug use were excluded. Roughly 29 ml of peripheral blood was collected per donor. The record originates from a study of untreated major depressive disorder. The CDR3 is 19 amino acids. V was clipped by 5 bases and J by 1 base; unmatched bases: 10. From germline, CDR1 is PRHDT and CDR2 FYEKMQ (reference sequence). Study-wide results and caveats: CD4+ T cells from depressed patients used TRBV05-01 (Vbeta 5.1) more often than controls.

TCRdb's table, derived via immunoSEQ multiplex PCR, lists solely in-frame clones and lacks some. This table holds just over 20,000 clones, 70% to 90% found once. The source of this sequence is a woman aged 25 to 39 in good health. The chain links TRBV13 to TRBJ2-5; TRBD2 aligns across 16 bases. Sequencing input: CD4+ T cells from PBMCs. CDR3 sequence: CASSLRPGLAGGPQETQYF. CDR3 nucleotides: TGTGCCAGCAGCCTACGCCCGGGACTAGCGGGGGGGCCCCAAGAGACCCAGTACTTC.